The 10 T cell receptor beta chains listed next were all sequenced from one sample in a study of T cells in Graves' hyperthyroidism and ophthalmopathy. Regions amplified from RNA transcripts were the TCR beta CDR3 regions. First-round RT-PCR with HTBI primers amplified the TCR CDR3 region. One entry per CDR3 protein results from TCRdb running MiXCR on the multiplex PCR reads. The sample has about 210,000 distinct CDR3 sequences, 17% seen once; the top ten hold approximately 50%. Sequences were obtained from blood. These receptors all come from a man aged 50 to 59 with Graves' hyperthyroidism.

This chain connects TRBV28 to TRBJ2-3, with D possibly matching TRBD2 (6 bases). Germline V gene lookup returns CDR1 MDHEN and CDR2 SYDVKM. V was pared by 1 base and J by 2 bases, with 16 bases between. The CDR3 contains 17 residues. The CDR3 loop is CASSLFARRGTTDTQYF. CDR3 coding DNA: TGTGCCAGCAGTTTATTTGCTCGGCGGGGAACCACAGATACGCAGTATTTT.

Ten or more counts support this clonotype. The rearrangement uses TRBV12-3 or TRBV12-4 and TRBJ2-7; TRBD2 matches 9 bases. The CDR3 is 15 amino acids. V lost 4 bases to trimming and J lost 0 bases; unmatched junction nucleotides: 4. CDR3 amino acids: CASSSSGESSYEQYF. The CDR3 DNA reads as TGTGCCAGCAGTTCTAGCGGGGAGAGCTCCTACGAGCAGTACTTC.

This clonotype was counted only a few times. The chain is built from TRBV5-1 and TRBJ2-7, with TRBD2 matching over 10 bases. This CDR3 has 18 residues. Germline CDR1 SGHRS, CDR2 YFSETQ. V was pared by 1 base and J by 3 bases, with 13 bases of the junction left unmatched. CDR3 nucleotides: TGCGCCAGCAGCTTGATTGGGGCAGGTCAGCGGGAGGGCTACGAGCAGTACTTC. Its translation is CASSLIGAGQREGYEQYF.

This clonotype was seen ten or more times. V is TRBV14 and J is TRBJ2-1; 7 bases agree with TRBD1. The germline V gene has CDR1 SGHDN and CDR2 FVKESK. CDR3 length: 13 residues. V was clipped by 4 bases and J by 13 bases; unmatched bases: 10. The CDR3 region is CASSPRPGGIQFF. DNA of the CDR3: TGTGCCAGCAGCCCCCGGCCAGGGGGTATCCAGTTCTTC.

This clonotype was counted many times. The rearrangement joins TRBV11-2 to TRBJ2-5, with no clear D. CDR3 length: 12 amino acids. Trimming removed 3 bases from V and 5 bases from J, with 7 bases in between. Germline-derived CDR1 and CDR2 are SGHAT and FQNNGV. The CDR3 DNA follows: TGTGCCAGCAGCTTCCGGCGGGAGACCCAGTACTTC. It specifies CASSFRRETQYF.

The chain carries TRBV19 and TRBJ2-7; TRBD2 aligns across 7 bases. Germline loops: CDR1 LNHDA, CDR2 SQIVND (reference sequence). V dropped 5 bases and J dropped 7; count of bases not matched to a gene: 11. This CDR3 region has 14 residues. The CDR3 is CASSWVGGQNEQYF. CDR3 nucleotide sequence: TGTGCCAGTAGTTGGGTGGGAGGGCAGAATGAGCAGTACTTC.

Many counts were recorded for this clonotype. The rearrangement uses TRBV11-2 and TRBJ2-6, with 7 bases identical to TRBD1. Germline CDR1 and CDR2: SGHAT and FQNNGV. There are 19 residues in the CDR3. Trimming took 1 base from V and 1 from J; bases not matched to a gene: 10. The CDR3 DNA follows: TGTGCCAGCAGCTTAGGATGGGGCAGGGGGAAATCTGGGGCCAACGTCCTGACTTTC. This gives the protein CASSLGWGRGKSGANVLTF.

The chain uses TRBV6-1 and TRBJ2-4; 7 bases agree with TRBD2. Germline lookup yields CDR1 MNHNS and CDR2 SASEGT. V lost 2 bases, J lost 1 base, and 2 bases stayed unmatched. This CDR3 comprises 15 residues. The CDR3 is CASSEREGAKNIQYF. The CDR3, as DNA: TGTGCCAGCAGTGAAAGGGAGGGTGCCAAAAACATTCAGTACTTC.

This clonotype was detected many times. V usage is TRBV11-3 and J usage is TRBJ1-1; D gene uncertain. Germline CDR1 is SGHNT and CDR2 is YENEEA. The CDR3 contains 14 residues. The V end was cut by 6 bases, the J end by 1 base, with 12 bases between. CDR3 nucleotide sequence: TGTGCCAGCAGTCGGAGTCCCTCGAACACTGAAGCTTTCTTT. Translating gives CASSRSPSNTEAFF.

This clonotype was observed at least ten times. V usage is TRBV5-1 and J usage is TRBJ2-3; a weak D match, TRBD1 (6 bases). This CDR3 contains 13 residues. Per the germline V gene, CDR1 is SGHRS and CDR2 is YFSETQ. Trimming left V 4 bases short and J 6 bases short, with 12 bases between. This CDR3 is CASSLIDRDTQYF. The CDR3 DNA follows: TGCGCCAGCAGCCTCATTGACAGGGATACGCAGTATTTT. The whole variable domain, filled in from reference TRBV5-1 and TRBJ2-3, reads KAGVTQTPRYLIKTRGQQVTLSCSPISGHRSVSWYQQTPGQGLQFLFEYFSETQRNKGNFPGRFSGRQFSNSRSEMNVSTLELGDSALYLCASSLIDRDTQYFGPGTRLTVL.